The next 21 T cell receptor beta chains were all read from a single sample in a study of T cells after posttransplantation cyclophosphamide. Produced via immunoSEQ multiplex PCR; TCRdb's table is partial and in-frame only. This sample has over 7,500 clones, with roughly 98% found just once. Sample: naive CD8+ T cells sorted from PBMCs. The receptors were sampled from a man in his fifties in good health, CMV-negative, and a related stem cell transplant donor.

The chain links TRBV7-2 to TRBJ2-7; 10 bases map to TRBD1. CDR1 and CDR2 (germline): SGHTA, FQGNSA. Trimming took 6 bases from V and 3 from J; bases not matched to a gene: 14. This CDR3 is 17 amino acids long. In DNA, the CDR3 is TGTGCCAGCAGGAAGCGACAGGGGGCGGATAGAGTCTACGAGCAGTACTTC. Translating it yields CASRKRQGADRVYEQYF.

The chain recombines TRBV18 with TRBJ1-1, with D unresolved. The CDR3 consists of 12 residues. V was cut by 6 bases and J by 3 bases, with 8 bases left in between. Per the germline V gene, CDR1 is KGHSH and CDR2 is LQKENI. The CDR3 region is CASSWRYTEAFF. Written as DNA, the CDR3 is TGTGCCAGCTCCTGGAGATACACTGAAGCTTTCTTT.

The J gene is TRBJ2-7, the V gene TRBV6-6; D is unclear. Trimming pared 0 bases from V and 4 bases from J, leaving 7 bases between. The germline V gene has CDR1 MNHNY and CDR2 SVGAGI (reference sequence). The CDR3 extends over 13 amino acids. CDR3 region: CASSYSQEYEQYF. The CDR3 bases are TGTGCCAGCAGTTACTCGCAAGAGTACGAGCAGTACTTC.

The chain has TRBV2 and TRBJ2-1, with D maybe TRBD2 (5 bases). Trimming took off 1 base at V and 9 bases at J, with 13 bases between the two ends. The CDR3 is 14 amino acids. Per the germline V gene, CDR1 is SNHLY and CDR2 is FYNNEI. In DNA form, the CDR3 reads TGTGCCAGCAGTGAAGTCAAGCGGTGGGGTGAGCAGTTCTTC. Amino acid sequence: CASSEVKRWGEQFF. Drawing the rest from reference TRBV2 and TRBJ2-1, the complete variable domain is EPEVTQTPSHQVTQMGQEVILRCVPISNHLYFYWYRQILGQKVEFLVSFYNNEISEKSEIFDDQFSVERPDGSNFTLKIRSTKLEDSAMYFCASSEVKRWGEQFFGPGTRLTVL.

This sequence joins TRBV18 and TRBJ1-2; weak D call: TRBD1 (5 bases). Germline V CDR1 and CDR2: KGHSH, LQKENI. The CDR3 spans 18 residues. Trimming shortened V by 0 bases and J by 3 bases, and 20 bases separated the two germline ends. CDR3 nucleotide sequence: TGTGCCAGCTCACCACCGTCGGGGTACGGAGGAGGGGACTATGGCTACACCTTC. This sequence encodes CASSPPSGYGGGDYGYTF.

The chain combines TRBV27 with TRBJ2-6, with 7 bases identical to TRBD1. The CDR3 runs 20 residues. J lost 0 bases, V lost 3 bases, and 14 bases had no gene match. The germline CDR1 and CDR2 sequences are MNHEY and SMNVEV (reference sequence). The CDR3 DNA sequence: TGTGCCAGCAGTTTCAACTCAATTCGGACAGGTGGCTCTGGGGCCAACGTCCTGACTTTC. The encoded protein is CASSFNSIRTGGSGANVLTF.

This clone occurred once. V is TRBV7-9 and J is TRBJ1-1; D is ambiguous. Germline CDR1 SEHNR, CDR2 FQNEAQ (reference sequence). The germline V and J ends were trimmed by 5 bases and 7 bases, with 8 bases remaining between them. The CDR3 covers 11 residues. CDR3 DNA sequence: TGTGCCAGCAGCCCACAAAATGAAGCTTTCTTT. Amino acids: CASSPQNEAFF. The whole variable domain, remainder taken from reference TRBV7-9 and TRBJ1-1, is DTGVSQNPRHKITKRGQNVTFRCDPISEHNRLYWYRQTLGQGPEFLTYFQNEAQLEKSRLLSDRFSAERPKGSFSTLEIQRTEQGDSAMYLCASSPQNEAFFGQGTRLTVV.

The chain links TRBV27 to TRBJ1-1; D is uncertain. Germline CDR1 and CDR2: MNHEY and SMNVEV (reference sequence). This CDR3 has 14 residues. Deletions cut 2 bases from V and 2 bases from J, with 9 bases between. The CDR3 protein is CASSLIGSNTEAFF. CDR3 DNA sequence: TGTGCCAGCAGTTTAATCGGGAGCAACACTGAAGCTTTCTTT.

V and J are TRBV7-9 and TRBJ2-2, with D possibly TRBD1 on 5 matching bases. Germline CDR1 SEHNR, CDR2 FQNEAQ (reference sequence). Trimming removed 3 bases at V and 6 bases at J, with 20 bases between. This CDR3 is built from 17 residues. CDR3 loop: CASSLIGRGVNPGELFF. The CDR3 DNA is TGTGCCAGCAGCTTGATTGGAAGGGGCGTTAATCCCGGGGAGCTGTTTTTT.

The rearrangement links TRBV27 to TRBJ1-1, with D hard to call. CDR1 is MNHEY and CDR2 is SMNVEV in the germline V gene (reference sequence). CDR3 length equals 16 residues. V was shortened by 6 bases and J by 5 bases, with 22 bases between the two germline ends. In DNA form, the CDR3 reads TGTGCCAGCAGCGAATTGTGGACGGGAGTTGAAACTGAAGCTTTCTTT. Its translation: CASSELWTGVETEAFF.

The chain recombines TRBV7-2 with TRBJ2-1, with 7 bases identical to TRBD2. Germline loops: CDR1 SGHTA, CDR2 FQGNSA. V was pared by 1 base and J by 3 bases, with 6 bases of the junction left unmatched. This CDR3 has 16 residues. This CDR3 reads CASSLGFSGDYNEQFF. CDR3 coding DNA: TGTGCCAGCAGCTTAGGGTTCAGCGGGGACTACAATGAGCAGTTCTTC.

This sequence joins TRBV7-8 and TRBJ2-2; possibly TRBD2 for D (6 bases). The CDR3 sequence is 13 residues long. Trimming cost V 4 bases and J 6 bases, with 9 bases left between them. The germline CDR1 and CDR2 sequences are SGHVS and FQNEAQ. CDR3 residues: CASSSRLAGELFF. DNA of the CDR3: TGTGCCAGCAGCTCAAGACTAGCCGGGGAGCTGTTTTTT.

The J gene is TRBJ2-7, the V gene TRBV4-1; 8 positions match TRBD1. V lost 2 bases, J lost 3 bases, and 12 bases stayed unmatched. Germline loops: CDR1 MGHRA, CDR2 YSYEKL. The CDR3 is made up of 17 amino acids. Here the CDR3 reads CASSQSSDRAAHYEQYF. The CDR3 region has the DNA TGCGCCAGCAGCCAATCGTCGGACAGGGCAGCCCACTACGAGCAGTACTTC.

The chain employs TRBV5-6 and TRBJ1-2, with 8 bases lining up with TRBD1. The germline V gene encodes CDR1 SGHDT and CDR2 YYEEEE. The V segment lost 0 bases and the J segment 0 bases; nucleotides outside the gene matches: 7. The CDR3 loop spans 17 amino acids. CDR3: CASSLVRGQEPNYGYTF. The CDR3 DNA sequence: TGTGCCAGCAGCTTGGTAAGGGGACAGGAGCCTAACTATGGCTACACCTTC. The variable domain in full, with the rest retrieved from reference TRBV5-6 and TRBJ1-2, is DAGVTQSPTHLIKTRGQQVTLRCSPKSGHDTVSWYQQALGQGPQFIFQYYEEEERQRGNFPDRFSGHQFPNYSSELNVNALLLGDSALYLCASSLVRGQEPNYGYTFGSGTRLTVV.

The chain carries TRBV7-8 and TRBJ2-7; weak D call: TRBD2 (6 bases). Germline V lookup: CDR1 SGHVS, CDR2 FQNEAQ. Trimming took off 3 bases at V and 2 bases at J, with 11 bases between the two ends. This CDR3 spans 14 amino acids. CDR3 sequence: CASSFPGLTYEQYF. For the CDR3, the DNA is TGTGCCAGCAGCTTCCCCGGACTAACCTACGAGCAGTACTTC.

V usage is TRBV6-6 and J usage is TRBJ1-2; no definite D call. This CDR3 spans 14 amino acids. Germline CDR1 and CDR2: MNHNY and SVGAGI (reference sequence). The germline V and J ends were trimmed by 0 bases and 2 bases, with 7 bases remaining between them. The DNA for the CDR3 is TGTGCCAGCAGTTACTCAGGACTGAACTATGGCTACACCTTC. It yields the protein CASSYSGLNYGYTF.

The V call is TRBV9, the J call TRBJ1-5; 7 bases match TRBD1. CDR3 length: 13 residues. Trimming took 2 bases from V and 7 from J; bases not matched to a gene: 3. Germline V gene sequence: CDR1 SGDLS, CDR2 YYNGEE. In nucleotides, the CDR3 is TGTGCCAGCAGCGTTACAGGGGAGCAGCCCCAGCATTTT. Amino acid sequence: CASSVTGEQPQHF. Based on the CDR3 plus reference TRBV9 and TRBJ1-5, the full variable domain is DSGVTQTPKHLITATGQRVTLRCSPRSGDLSVYWYQQSLDQGLQFLIQYYNGEERAKGNILERFSAQQFPDLHSELNLSSLELGDSALYFCASSVTGEQPQHFGDGTRLSIL.

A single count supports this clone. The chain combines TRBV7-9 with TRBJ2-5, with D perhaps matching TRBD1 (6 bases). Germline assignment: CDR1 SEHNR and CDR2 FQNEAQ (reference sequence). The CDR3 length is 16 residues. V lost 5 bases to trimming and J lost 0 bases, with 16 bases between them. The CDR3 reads CASSTRTEGYQETQYF. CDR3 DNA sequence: TGTGCCAGCAGCACCCGGACAGAAGGGTACCAAGAGACCCAGTACTTC. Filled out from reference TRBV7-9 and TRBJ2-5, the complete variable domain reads DTGVSQNPRHKITKRGQNVTFRCDPISEHNRLYWYRQTLGQGPEFLTYFQNEAQLEKSRLLSDRFSAERPKGSFSTLEIQRTEQGDSAMYLCASSTRTEGYQETQYFGPGTRLLVL.

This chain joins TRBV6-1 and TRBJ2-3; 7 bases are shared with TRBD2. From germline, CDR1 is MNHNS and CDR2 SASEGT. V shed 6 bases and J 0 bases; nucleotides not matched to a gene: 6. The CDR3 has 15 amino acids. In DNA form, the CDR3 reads TGTGCCAGCAGGGTGGGACTAACTAGCACAGATACGCAGTATTTT. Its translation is CASRVGLTSTDTQYF.

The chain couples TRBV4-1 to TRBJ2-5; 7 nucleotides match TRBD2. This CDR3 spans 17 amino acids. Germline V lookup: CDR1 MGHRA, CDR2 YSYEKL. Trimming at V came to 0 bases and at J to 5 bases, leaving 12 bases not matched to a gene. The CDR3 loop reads CASSQDGADLGGETQYF. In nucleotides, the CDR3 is TGCGCCAGCAGCCAAGATGGGGCAGACTTGGGGGGGGAGACCCAGTACTTC.

CDR3 loop: CASSEPGTGRYGYTF. The CDR3 DNA sequence: TGTGCCAGCAGTGAACCCGGGACAGGGCGCTATGGCTACACCTTC. V and J are TRBV2 and TRBJ1-2; 9 bases map to TRBD1. V gave up 2 bases and J gave up 4 bases; unmatched junction bases: 5. The CDR3 is made up of 15 amino acids. Germline-derived CDR1 and CDR2 are SNHLY and FYNNEI.